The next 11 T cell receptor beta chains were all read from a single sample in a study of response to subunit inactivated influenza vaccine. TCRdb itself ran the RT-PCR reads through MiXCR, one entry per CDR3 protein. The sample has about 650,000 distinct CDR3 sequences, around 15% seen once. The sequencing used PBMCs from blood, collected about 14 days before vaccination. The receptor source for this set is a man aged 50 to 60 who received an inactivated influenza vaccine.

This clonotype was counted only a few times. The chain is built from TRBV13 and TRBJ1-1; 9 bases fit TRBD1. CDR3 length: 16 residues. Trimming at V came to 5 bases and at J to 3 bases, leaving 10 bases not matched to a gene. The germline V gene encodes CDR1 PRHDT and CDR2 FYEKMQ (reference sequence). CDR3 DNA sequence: TGTGCCAGCAGCGAGCCGGGACAGGGTTGGGACACTGAAGCTTTCTTT. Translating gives CASSEPGQGWDTEAFF.

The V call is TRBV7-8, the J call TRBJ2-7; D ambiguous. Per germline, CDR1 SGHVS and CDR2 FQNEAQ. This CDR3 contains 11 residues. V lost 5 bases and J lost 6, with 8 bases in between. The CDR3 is CASSVGVEQYF. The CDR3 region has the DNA TGTGCCAGCAGCGTCGGTGTCGAGCAGTACTTC. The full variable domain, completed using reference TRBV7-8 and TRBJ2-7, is GAGVSQSPRYKVAKRGQDVALRCDPISGHVSLFWYQQALGQGPEFLTYFQNEAQLDKSGLPSDRFFAERPEGSVSTLKIQRTQQEDSAVYLCASSVGVEQYFGPGTRLTVT.

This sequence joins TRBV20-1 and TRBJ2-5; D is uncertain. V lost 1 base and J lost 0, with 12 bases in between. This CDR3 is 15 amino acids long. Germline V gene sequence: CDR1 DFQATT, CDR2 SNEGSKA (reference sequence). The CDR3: CSARVATADQETQYF. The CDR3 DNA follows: TGCAGTGCTAGAGTGGCCACCGCCGACCAAGAGACCCAGTACTTC.

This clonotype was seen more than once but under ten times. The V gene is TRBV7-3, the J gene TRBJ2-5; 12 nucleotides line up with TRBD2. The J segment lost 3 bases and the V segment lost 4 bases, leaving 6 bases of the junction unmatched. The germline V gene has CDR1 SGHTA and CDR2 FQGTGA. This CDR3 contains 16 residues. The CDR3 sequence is CASSSDGLAGKETQYF. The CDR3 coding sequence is TGTGCCAGCAGCTCCGACGGACTAGCGGGGAAAGAGACCCAGTACTTC.

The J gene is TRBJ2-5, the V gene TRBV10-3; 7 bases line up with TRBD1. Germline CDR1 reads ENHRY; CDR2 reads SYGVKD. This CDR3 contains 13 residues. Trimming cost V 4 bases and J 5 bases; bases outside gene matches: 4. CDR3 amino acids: CAISGRGGETQYF. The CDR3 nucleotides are TGTGCCATCAGTGGGAGAGGGGGCGAGACCCAGTACTTC.

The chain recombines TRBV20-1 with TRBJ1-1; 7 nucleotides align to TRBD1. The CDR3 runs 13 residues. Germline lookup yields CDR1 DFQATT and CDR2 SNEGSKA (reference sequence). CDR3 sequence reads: CSYTGATNTEAFF. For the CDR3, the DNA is TGCAGCTATACAGGGGCCACGAACACTGAAGCTTTCTTT.

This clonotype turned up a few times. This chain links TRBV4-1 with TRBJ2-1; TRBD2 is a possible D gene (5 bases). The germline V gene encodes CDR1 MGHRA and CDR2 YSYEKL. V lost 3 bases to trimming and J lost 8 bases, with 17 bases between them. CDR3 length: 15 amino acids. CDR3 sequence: CASSHHGLAWDEQFF. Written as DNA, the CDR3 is TGCGCCAGCAGCCATCATGGACTCGCTTGGGATGAGCAGTTCTTC.

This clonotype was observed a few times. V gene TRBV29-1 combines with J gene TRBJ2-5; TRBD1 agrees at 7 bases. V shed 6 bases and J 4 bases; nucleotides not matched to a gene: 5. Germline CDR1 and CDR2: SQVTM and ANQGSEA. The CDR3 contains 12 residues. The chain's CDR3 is CSVRTGRETQYF. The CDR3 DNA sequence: TGCAGCGTGCGGACAGGACGAGAGACCCAGTACTTC.

DNA of the CDR3: TGTGCCAGCAAAGTGGACGGCACAGATACGCAGTATTTT. Translated: CASKVDGTDTQYF. The V call is TRBV7-8, the J call TRBJ2-3; D gene unclear. The CDR3 extends over 13 amino acids. CDR1 SGHVS and CDR2 FQNEAQ come from the germline V gene. V was shortened by 7 bases and J by 1 base, with 9 bases between the two germline ends.

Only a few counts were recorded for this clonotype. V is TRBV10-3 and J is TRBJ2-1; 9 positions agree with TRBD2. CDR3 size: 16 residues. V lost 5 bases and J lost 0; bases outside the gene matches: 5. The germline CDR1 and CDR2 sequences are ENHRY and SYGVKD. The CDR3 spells CAISQHSGSSYNEQFF. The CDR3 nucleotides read TGTGCCATCAGTCAGCATAGCGGGAGCTCCTACAATGAGCAGTTCTTC.

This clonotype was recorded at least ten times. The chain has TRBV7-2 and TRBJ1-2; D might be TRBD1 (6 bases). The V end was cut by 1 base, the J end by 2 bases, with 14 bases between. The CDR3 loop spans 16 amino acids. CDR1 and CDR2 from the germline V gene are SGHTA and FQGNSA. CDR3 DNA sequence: TGTGCCAGCAGCTTAGTCGCGGGGGCAGGCAACTATGGCTACACCTTC. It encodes CASSLVAGAGNYGYTF. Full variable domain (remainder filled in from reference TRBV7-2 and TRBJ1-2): GAGVSQSPSNKVTEKGKDVELRCDPISGHTALYWYRQSLGQGLEFLIYFQGNSAPDKSGLPSDRFSAERTGGSVSTLTIQRTQQEDSAVYLCASSLVAGAGNYGYTFGSGTRLTVV.